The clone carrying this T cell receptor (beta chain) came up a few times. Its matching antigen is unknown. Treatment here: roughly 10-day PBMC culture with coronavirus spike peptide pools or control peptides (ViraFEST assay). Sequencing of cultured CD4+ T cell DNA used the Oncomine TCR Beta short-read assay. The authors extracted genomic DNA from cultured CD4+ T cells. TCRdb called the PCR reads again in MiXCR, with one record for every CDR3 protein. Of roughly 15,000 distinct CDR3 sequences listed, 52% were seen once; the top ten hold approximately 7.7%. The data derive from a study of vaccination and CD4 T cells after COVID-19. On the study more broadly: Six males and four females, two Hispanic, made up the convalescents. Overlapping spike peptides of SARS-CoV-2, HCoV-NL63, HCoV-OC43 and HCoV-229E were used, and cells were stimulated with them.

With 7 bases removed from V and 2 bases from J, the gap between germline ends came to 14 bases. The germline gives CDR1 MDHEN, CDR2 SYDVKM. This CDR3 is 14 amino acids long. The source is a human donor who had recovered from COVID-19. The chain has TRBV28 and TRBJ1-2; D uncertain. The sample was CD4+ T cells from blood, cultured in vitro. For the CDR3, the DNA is TGTGCCAGCACCCCGCCGGGAGGGAACTATGGCTACACCTTC. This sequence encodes CASTPPGGNYGYTF.